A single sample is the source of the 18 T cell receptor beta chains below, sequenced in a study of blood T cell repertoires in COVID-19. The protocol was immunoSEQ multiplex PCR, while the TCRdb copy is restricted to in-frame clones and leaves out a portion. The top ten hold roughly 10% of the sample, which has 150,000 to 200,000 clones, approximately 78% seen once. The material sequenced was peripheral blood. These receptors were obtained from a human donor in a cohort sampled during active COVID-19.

CDR3 in DNA: TGTGCCAGCAGTTTACAGGGCGCCGAAAAACTGTTTTTT. Translating gives CASSLQGAEKLFF. The chain combines TRBV12-3 or TRBV12-4 with TRBJ1-4; TRBD1 is a possible D gene (5 bases). Trimming took 2 bases from V and 8 from J, leaving 9 bases between them. The CDR3 loop spans 13 amino acids.

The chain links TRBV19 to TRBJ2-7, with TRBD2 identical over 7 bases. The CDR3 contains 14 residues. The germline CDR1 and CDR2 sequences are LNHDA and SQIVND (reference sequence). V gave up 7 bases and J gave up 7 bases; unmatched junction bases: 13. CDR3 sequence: CASTPAGRSGEQYF. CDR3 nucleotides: TGTGCCAGTACTCCAGCGGGACGTTCGGGGGAGCAGTACTTC.

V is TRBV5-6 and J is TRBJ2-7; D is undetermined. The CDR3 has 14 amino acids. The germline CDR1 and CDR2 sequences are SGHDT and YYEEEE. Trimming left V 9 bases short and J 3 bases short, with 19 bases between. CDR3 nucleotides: TGTGCCACCCAAAAGAGTCGAGGAGACTACGAGCAGTACTTC. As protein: CATQKSRGDYEQYF.

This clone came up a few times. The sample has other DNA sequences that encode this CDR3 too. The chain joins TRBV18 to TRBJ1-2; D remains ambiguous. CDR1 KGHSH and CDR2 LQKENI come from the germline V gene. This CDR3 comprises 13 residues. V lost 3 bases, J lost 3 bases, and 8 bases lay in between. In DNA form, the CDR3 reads TGTGCCAGCTCACCTTCCGGGGACTATGGCTACACCTTC. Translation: CASSPSGDYGYTF.

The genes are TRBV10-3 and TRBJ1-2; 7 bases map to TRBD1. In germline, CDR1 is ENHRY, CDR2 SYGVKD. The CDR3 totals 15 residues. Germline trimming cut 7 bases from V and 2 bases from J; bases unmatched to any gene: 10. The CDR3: CAIKGTGEGNYGYTF. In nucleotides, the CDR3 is TGTGCCATCAAGGGCACAGGGGAAGGGAACTATGGCTACACCTTC.

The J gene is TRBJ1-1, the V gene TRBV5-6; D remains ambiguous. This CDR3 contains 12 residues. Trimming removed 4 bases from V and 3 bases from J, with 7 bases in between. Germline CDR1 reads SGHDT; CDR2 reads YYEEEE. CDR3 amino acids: CASSRVDTEAFF. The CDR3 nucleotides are TGTGCCAGCAGCCGCGTCGACACTGAAGCTTTCTTT. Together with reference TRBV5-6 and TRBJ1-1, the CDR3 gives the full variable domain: DAGVTQSPTHLIKTRGQQVTLRCSPKSGHDTVSWYQQALGQGPQFIFQYYEEEERQRGNFPDRFSGHQFPNYSSELNVNALLLGDSALYLCASSRVDTEAFFGQGTRLTVV.

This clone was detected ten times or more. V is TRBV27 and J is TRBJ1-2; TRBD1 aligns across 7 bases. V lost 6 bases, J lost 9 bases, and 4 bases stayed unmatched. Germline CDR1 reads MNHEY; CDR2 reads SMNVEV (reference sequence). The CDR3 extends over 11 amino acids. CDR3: CASRRGQSYTF. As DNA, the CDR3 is TGTGCCAGCAGAAGGGGGCAGAGCTACACCTTC.

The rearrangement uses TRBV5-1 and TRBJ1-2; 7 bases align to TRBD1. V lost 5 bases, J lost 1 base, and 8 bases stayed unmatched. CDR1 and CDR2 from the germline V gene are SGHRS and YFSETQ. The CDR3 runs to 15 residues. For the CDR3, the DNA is TGCGCCAGCAGGGACGGGACAGCTATTAACTATGGCTACACCTTC. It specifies CASRDGTAINYGYTF.

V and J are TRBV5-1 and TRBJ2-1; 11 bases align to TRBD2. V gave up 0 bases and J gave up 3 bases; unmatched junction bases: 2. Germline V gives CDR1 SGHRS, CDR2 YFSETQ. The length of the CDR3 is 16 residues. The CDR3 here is CASSLVTSGSYNEQFF. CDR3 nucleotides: TGCGCCAGCAGCTTGGTCACTAGCGGGAGCTACAATGAGCAGTTCTTC.

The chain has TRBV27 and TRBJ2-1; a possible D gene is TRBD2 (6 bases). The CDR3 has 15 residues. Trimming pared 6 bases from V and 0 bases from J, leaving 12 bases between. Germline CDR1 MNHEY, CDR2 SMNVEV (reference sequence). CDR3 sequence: CASSDSGASYNEQFF. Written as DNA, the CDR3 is TGTGCCAGCAGCGATAGCGGAGCCTCCTACAATGAGCAGTTCTTC.

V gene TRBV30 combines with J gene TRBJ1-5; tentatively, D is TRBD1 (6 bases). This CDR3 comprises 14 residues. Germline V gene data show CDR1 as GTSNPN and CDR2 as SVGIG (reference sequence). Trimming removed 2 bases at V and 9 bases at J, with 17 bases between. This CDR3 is CAWSPAGVVWPQHF. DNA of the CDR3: TGTGCCTGGAGTCCTGCAGGGGTGGTGTGGCCCCAGCATTTT.

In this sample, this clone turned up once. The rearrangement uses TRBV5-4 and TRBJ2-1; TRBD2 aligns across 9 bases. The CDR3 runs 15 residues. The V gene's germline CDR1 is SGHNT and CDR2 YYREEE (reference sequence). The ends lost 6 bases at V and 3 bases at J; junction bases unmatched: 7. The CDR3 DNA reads TGTGCCAGCACCGCAGGGACTAGCCTCTACAATGAGCAGTTCTTC. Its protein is CASTAGTSLYNEQFF.

The CDR3 DNA follows: TGTGCCTGCCATCCGGGAGGGTTCGAGCAGTACTTC. Protein: CACHPGGFEQYF. This chain joins TRBV30 and TRBJ2-7, with TRBD2 identical over 8 bases. The V gene end was trimmed by 6 bases and the J gene end by 6 bases; junction bases not matched to a gene: 7. CDR1 GTSNPN and CDR2 SVGIG come from the germline V gene (reference sequence). The CDR3 spans 12 residues.

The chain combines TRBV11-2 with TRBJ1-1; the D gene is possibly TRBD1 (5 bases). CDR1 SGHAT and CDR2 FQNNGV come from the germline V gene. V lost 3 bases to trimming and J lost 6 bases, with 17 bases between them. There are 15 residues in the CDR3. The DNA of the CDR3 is TGTGCCAGCAGCTTCGACCCAGGGCGAAGGGCTGAAGCTTTCTTT. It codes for CASSFDPGRRAEAFF.

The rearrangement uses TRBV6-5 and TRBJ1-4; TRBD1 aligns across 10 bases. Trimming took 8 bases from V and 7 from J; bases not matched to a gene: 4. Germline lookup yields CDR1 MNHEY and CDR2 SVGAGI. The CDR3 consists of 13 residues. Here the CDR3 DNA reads TGTGCCAGCCAAAGGACAGGGGGTGAAAAACTGTTTTTT. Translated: CASQRTGGEKLFF.

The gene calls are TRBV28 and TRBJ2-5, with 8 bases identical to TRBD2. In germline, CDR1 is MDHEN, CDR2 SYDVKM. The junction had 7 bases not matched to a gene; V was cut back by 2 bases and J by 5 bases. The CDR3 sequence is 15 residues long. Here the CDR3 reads CASSLQRGFRETQYF. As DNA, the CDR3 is TGTGCCAGCAGTTTACAGCGGGGGTTCCGGGAGACCCAGTACTTC.

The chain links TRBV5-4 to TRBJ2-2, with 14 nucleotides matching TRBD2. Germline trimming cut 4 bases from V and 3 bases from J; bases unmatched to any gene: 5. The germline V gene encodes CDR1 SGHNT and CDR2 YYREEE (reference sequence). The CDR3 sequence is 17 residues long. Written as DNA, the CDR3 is TGTGCCAGCAGCCCCGGACTAGCGGGAGGCGACACCGGGGAGCTGTTTTTT. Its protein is CASSPGLAGGDTGELFF.

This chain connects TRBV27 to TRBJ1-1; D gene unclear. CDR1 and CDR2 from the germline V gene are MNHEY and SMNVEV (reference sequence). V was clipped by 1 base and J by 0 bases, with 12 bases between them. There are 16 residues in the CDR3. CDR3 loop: CASSLFGWSVNTEAFF. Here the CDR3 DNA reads TGTGCCAGCAGTTTATTTGGGTGGAGCGTGAACACTGAAGCTTTCTTT.